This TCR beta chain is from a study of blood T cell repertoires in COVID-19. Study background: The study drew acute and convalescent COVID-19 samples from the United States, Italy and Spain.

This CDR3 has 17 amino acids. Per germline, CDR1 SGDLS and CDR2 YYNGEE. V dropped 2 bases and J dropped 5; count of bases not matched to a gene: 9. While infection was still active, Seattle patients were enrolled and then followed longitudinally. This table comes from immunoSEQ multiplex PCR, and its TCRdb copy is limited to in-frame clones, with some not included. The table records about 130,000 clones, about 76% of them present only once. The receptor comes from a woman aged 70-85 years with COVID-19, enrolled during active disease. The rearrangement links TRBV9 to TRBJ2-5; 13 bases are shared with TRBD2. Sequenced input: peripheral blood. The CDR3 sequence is CASSVGPTSGGQETQYF. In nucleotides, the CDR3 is TGTGCCAGCAGCGTTGGGCCGACTAGCGGGGGGCAGGAGACCCAGTACTTC.